The clone carrying this T cell receptor beta chain was observed a few times. Its antigen is undetermined. The data originate from a study of OX40 agonist ivuxolimab in advanced cancers. Overall study: Aged about 20 to 80 with a mean of 60 years, they were 75% to 85% male. Study conclusions and caveats: Patients who responded partially at 0.1-3.0 mg/kg showed clonal expansion ranking among the lowest.

The germline V gene encodes CDR1 MNHEY and CDR2 SMNVEV (reference sequence). The CDR3 sequence is 14 residues long. V shed 10 bases, J shed 6 bases, and the junction held 11 bases outside the gene matches. Here immunoSEQ multiplex PCR was the method, and the copy in TCRdb shows in-frame clones only, minus some. The sample lists about 24,000 clones; approximately 80% were seen once. The chain has TRBV27 and TRBJ2-1, with 8 positions matching TRBD1. The sequence came from an adult with an advanced solid tumor such as melanoma, head and neck, liver or kidney cancer. The starting material was CD4+ or CD8+ T cells sorted from blood, obtained in a trial of the OX40 agonist ivuxolimab. DNA of the CDR3: TGTGCCACCCACAGGACAGGGACGGCCAATGAGCAGTTCTTC. Protein sequence: CATHRTGTANEQFF.